The 32 T cell receptor beta chains below all came from one sample that was sequenced in a study of blood T cell repertoires in COVID-19. Method: immunoSEQ multiplex PCR; TCRdb's copy keeps in-frame clones and lacks some. The sample holds about 290,000 clones, around 89% seen once. The sample comprised peripheral blood. All receptors come from a man aged 35-49 years with acute or convalescent COVID-19.

The chain joins TRBV19 to TRBJ2-7; possible D gene TRBD1, 5 bases. The V end was cut by 3 bases, the J end by 5 bases, with 14 bases between. The CDR3 is 14 amino acids. Per germline, CDR1 LNHDA and CDR2 SQIVND (reference sequence). The CDR3 reads CASSIGAGKDEQYF. The CDR3 nucleotides are TGTGCCAGTAGTATTGGGGCAGGGAAGGACGAGCAGTACTTC.

The rearrangement joins TRBV18 to TRBJ1-2; weak D call: TRBD1 (6 bases). V was clipped by 4 bases and J by 6 bases, with 12 bases between them. Germline CDR1 and CDR2: KGHSH and LQKENI. CDR3 length: 13 amino acids. The CDR3 sequence: CASSRTGTDGYTF. Written as DNA, the CDR3 is TGTGCCAGCTCACGTACAGGGACGGATGGCTACACCTTC.

The chain is built from TRBV13 and TRBJ1-1, with TRBD1 matching over 8 bases. Trimming cost V 5 bases and J 5 bases; bases outside gene matches: 4. The CDR3 is made up of 13 amino acids. Germline-derived CDR1 and CDR2 are PRHDT and FYEKMQ (reference sequence). CDR3 loop: CASSAYRGTEAFF. The CDR3 coding sequence is TGTGCCAGCAGCGCCTACAGGGGGACTGAAGCTTTCTTT.

The V and J genes are TRBV7-3 and TRBJ1-2, with no clear D. Trimming shortened V by 4 bases and J by 7 bases, and 10 bases separated the two germline ends. Germline V CDR1 and CDR2: SGHTA, FQGTGA. This CDR3 is built from 12 residues. The CDR3 is CASSSPGSGYTF. The DNA of the CDR3 is TGTGCCAGCAGCTCCCCGGGGAGTGGCTACACCTTC. Together with reference TRBV7-3 and TRBJ1-2, the CDR3 gives the full variable domain: GAGVSQTPSNKVTEKGKYVELRCDPISGHTALYWYRQSLGQGPEFLIYFQGTGAADDSGLPNDRFFAVRPEGSVSTLKIQRTERGDSAVYLCASSSPGSGYTFGSGTRLTVV.

The rearrangement uses TRBV28 and TRBJ1-2; the D is unclear. CDR3 length: 16 residues. Deletions cut 3 bases from V and 4 bases from J, with 18 bases between. The germline V gene has CDR1 MDHEN and CDR2 SYDVKM. CDR3 coding DNA: TGTGCCAGCAGTTTGGGCGTGGCTCGAGGAGGCTATGGCTACACCTTC. Encoded protein: CASSLGVARGGYGYTF.

V and J are TRBV19 and TRBJ1-3, with a possible D match to TRBD1 (6 bases). The CDR3 contains 14 residues. From germline, CDR1 is LNHDA and CDR2 SQIVND (reference sequence). V shed 5 bases and J shed 0 bases, with 8 bases lying between them. The CDR3 region is CASSDRSSGNTIYF. The CDR3 region has the DNA TGTGCCAGTAGTGACAGGTCCTCTGGAAACACCATATATTTT.

The chain couples TRBV10-3 to TRBJ2-2, with D possibly matching TRBD1 (5 bases). This CDR3 contains 13 residues. Trimming pared 8 bases from V and 3 bases from J, leaving 10 bases between. Germline-derived CDR1 and CDR2 are ENHRY and SYGVKD. The CDR3 spells CAIRARDTGELFF. CDR3 sequence (DNA): TGTGCCATCCGAGCCAGGGACACCGGGGAGCTGTTTTTT.

The rearrangement uses TRBV30 and TRBJ1-1; possibly TRBD1 for D (5 bases). The germline V and J ends were trimmed by 2 bases and 5 bases, with 18 bases remaining between them. Germline CDR1 and CDR2: GTSNPN and SVGIG (reference sequence). The CDR3 has 15 amino acids. The CDR3 region is CAWSQKGALGTEAFF. The CDR3 nucleotides read TGTGCCTGGAGTCAAAAAGGGGCCTTGGGGACTGAAGCTTTCTTT.

The chain couples TRBV13 to TRBJ2-1; 10 bases fit TRBD2. The germline gives CDR1 PRHDT, CDR2 FYEKMQ (reference sequence). The CDR3 is made up of 14 amino acids. After removal of 5 bases from V and 7 bases from J, the junction contained 5 bases not matched to a gene. CDR3 sequence: CASSTGLATNEQFF. The CDR3 nucleotides are TGTGCCAGCAGCACGGGACTAGCGACGAATGAGCAGTTCTTC.

V is TRBV29-1 and J is TRBJ1-1; D gene ambiguous. Germline V lookup: CDR1 SQVTM, CDR2 ANQGSEA. This CDR3 comprises 12 residues. The V gene lost 4 bases and the J gene lost 10 bases, with 16 bases spanning the gap. The CDR3 region has the DNA TGCAGCGTTGCGGCGTCTGCGGCCAGAGCTTTCTTT. This translates into CSVAASAARAFF.

V usage is TRBV10-2 and J usage is TRBJ2-2; D is perhaps TRBD1 (5 bases). The CDR3 is made up of 13 amino acids. Germline CDR1 WSHSY, CDR2 SAAADI. CDR3 protein: CATEEGYTGELFF. The CDR3 DNA reads as TGCGCGACAGAGGAAGGATACACCGGGGAGCTGTTTTTT.

The CDR3 coding sequence is TGTGCCAGCAGGGGGCGAGAGACCGGGGAGCTGTTTTTT. Protein product: CASRGRETGELFF. This chain connects TRBV6-4 to TRBJ2-2, with D perhaps matching TRBD1 (5 bases). The V end was cut by 6 bases, the J end by 5 bases, with 10 bases between. This CDR3 is built from 13 residues. Germline assignment: CDR1 MRHNA and CDR2 SNTAGT.

This clone came up a few times. The chain couples TRBV18 to TRBJ1-6; no reliable D call. V was clipped by 6 bases and J by 5 bases, with 20 bases between them. This CDR3 comprises 17 residues. Germline V CDR1 and CDR2: KGHSH, LQKENI. CDR3 amino acids: CASSPSPPGPDNSPLHF. The CDR3 DNA reads TGTGCCAGCTCTCCCTCGCCGCCGGGTCCGGATAATTCACCCCTCCACTTT.

The genes are TRBV19 and TRBJ2-3, with 10 bases fitting TRBD2. The trim removed 10 bases at V and 5 bases at J, leaving 12 bases unmatched. The CDR3 is made up of 15 amino acids. CDR1 and CDR2 from the germline V gene are LNHDA and SQIVND (reference sequence). In DNA form, the CDR3 reads TGTGCCACCTCCACTAGCGGGGCCCGGGGAGATACGCAGTATTTT. Translated, it gives CATSTSGARGDTQYF.

The rearrangement joins TRBV29-1 to TRBJ2-3; possible D gene TRBD1, 6 bases. The ends were cut back, 5 bases at V and 7 bases at J, with 16 bases in the middle. Germline loops: CDR1 SQVTM, CDR2 ANQGSEA. This CDR3 region has 13 residues. CDR3 in DNA: TGCAGCGTTCGATATGGGGGCGCATATACGCAGTATTTT. Encoded protein: CSVRYGGAYTQYF.

The chain has TRBV12-3 or TRBV12-4 and TRBJ1-6, with a tentative D call TRBD1 (6 bases). The CDR3 has 12 residues. The V end lost 7 bases, the J end lost 16 bases, and 17 bases lay between the germline ends. The CDR3 DNA sequence: TGTGCCAGCACTAACCAAGGGGGGGTGCTCCACTTT. The encoded protein is CASTNQGGVLHF.

V gene TRBV5-1 combines with J gene TRBJ1-5; D not resolved. V was pared by 0 bases and J by 4 bases, with 11 bases between. The V gene's germline CDR1 is SGHRS and CDR2 YFSETQ. The CDR3 totals 15 residues. The CDR3 nucleotides are TGCGCCAGCAGCTTGGGGACTGCGGAGAATCAGCCCCAGCATTTT. It encodes CASSLGTAENQPQHF.

V usage is TRBV11-2 and J usage is TRBJ1-2; possibly TRBD1 for D (5 bases). Germline-derived CDR1 and CDR2 are SGHAT and FQNNGV. The ends were cut back, 1 base at V and 4 bases at J, with 13 bases in the middle. The CDR3 sequence is 15 residues long. CDR3 sequence: CASSLAQGGGYGYTF. The CDR3 region has the DNA TGTGCCAGCAGCTTAGCCCAGGGCGGGGGCTATGGCTACACCTTC. Supplemented by reference TRBV11-2 and TRBJ1-2, the full variable domain reads EAGVAQSPRYKIIEKRQSVAFWCNPISGHATLYWYQQILGQGPKLLIQFQNNGVVDDSQLPKDRFSAERLKGVDSTLKIQPAKLEDSAVYLCASSLAQGGGYGYTFGSGTRLTVV.

This chain connects TRBV5-5 to TRBJ1-3; unclear D gene. Germline V lookup: CDR1 SGHKS, CDR2 YYEKEE (reference sequence). The CDR3 consists of 16 residues. V was shortened by 6 bases and J by 0 bases, with 16 bases between the two germline ends. CDR3 bases: TGTGCCAGCACCCTACTACTAATGAGCTCTGGAAACACCATATATTTT. Protein product: CASTLLLMSSGNTIYF.

The J gene is TRBJ1-2, the V gene TRBV2; D may be TRBD1 (6 bases). The length of the CDR3 is 15 residues. Germline assignment: CDR1 SNHLY and CDR2 FYNNEI. V gave up 1 base and J gave up 3 bases, with 12 bases separating them. The DNA for the CDR3 is TGTGCCAGCAGTGAAGGGGGTCAGGGGTACTATGGCTACACCTTC. The encoded protein is CASSEGGQGYYGYTF.

This chain connects TRBV5-4 to TRBJ1-6; 8 nucleotides match TRBD1. Trimming cost V 4 bases and J 10 bases; bases outside gene matches: 7. CDR3 length: 14 amino acids. Germline CDR1 reads SGHNT; CDR2 reads YYREEE (reference sequence). CDR3 nucleotides: TGTGCCAGCAGCCCCGGGACAGGAAGGTCACCCCTCCACTTT. It codes for CASSPGTGRSPLHF. Full variable domain (outside the CDR3, taken from reference TRBV5-4 and TRBJ1-6): ETGVTQSPTHLIKTRGQQVTLRCSSQSGHNTVSWYQQALGQGPQFIFQYYREEENGRGNFPPRFSGLQFPNYSSELNVNALELDDSALYLCASSPGTGRSPLHFGNGTRLTVT.

The chain links TRBV12-3 or TRBV12-4 to TRBJ1-2; D not certain. Trimming shortened V by 5 bases and J by 6 bases, and 10 bases separated the two germline ends. The CDR3 is made up of 12 amino acids. CDR3 coding DNA: TGTGCCAGCAGTCCCTATATCGATGGCTACACCTTC. It yields the protein CASSPYIDGYTF.

V usage is TRBV19 and J usage is TRBJ2-3, with a weak D call TRBD2 (5 bases). The CDR3 covers 16 residues. Germline loops: CDR1 LNHDA, CDR2 SQIVND (reference sequence). Trimming shortened V by 2 bases and J by 2 bases, and 14 bases separated the two germline ends. DNA of the CDR3: TGTGCCAGTAGTATAATGGGAGCAGGAGCCACAGATACGCAGTATTTT. This sequence encodes CASSIMGAGATDTQYF.

CDR3 nucleotide sequence: TGTGCCAGCAGCTCGGACACAAATAATTCACCCCTCCACTTT. Its protein product is CASSSDTNNSPLHF. This chain connects TRBV6-6 to TRBJ1-6; D possibly corresponds to TRBD1 (5 bases). V was pared by 6 bases and J by 5 bases, with 11 bases between. CDR1 and CDR2 (germline): MNHNY, SVGAGI (reference sequence). The CDR3 length is 14 residues.

The rearrangement joins TRBV6-6 to TRBJ1-1; D is unresolved. The CDR3 is made up of 13 amino acids. CDR1 is MNHNY and CDR2 is SVGAGI in the germline V gene (reference sequence). CDR3 coding DNA: TGTGCGGGCATGTATAGTGAGAACACTGAAGCTTTCTTT. Translating it yields CAGMYSENTEAFF.

The chain couples TRBV4-2 to TRBJ2-3; 8 bases line up with TRBD2. The trim removed 0 bases at V and 1 base at J, leaving 3 bases unmatched. The CDR3 is made up of 16 amino acids. Per germline, CDR1 LGHNA and CDR2 YNFKEQ. The CDR3 sequence: CASSQDRAGGTDTQYF. CDR3 DNA sequence: TGTGCCAGCAGCCAAGATCGAGCGGGGGGCACAGATACGCAGTATTTT.

The genes are TRBV15 and TRBJ2-2, with 9 bases that match TRBD1. The CDR3 has 16 residues. Germline CDR1 is LNHNV and CDR2 is YYDKDF (reference sequence). The trim removed 1 base at V and 6 bases at J, leaving 6 bases unmatched. The CDR3 DNA reads TGTGCCACCAGCAGAGGAGGGACAGGGTTGGCCGGGGAGCTGTTTTTT. It specifies CATSRGGTGLAGELFF.

The sample holds one count of this clone. The chain employs TRBV6-6 and TRBJ1-1, with D unclear. This CDR3 has 14 residues. Trimming shortened V by 5 bases and J by 1 base, and 11 bases separated the two germline ends. Per the germline V gene, CDR1 is MNHNY and CDR2 is SVGAGI (reference sequence). Here the CDR3 DNA reads TGTGCCAGCAGTACCTCGTACAGGAACACTGAAGCTTTCTTT. The encoded protein is CASSTSYRNTEAFF.

The rearrangement links TRBV5-5 to TRBJ1-1; perhaps TRBD1 as D (5 bases). CDR1 and CDR2 from the germline V gene are SGHKS and YYEKEE (reference sequence). The V and J ends lost 4 bases and 4 bases respectively, with 14 bases between them. The CDR3 sequence is 14 residues long. CDR3 nucleotides: TGTGCCAGCAGCGTGGGAGGCAGGGCCACTGAAGCTTTCTTT. Its protein is CASSVGGRATEAFF.

The rearrangement uses TRBV27 and TRBJ1-3, with D perhaps TRBD1 (5 bases). Between the trimmed V and J ends, which lost 5 bases and 0 bases, there was a span of 14 bases. The CDR3 runs to 16 residues. Germline V gives CDR1 MNHEY, CDR2 SMNVEV (reference sequence). Here the CDR3 reads CASSPFGGPSGNTIYF. CDR3 bases: TGTGCCAGCAGTCCATTCGGGGGTCCCTCTGGAAACACCATATATTTT.

The V gene is TRBV5-5, the J gene TRBJ2-1, with TRBD1 as a possible D gene (5 bases). V was clipped by 0 bases and J by 7 bases, with 11 bases between them. The CDR3 spans 14 residues. From germline, CDR1 is SGHKS and CDR2 YYEKEE (reference sequence). The CDR3 DNA follows: TGTGCCAGCAGCTTGGATGCATCAGGGAATGAGCAGTTCTTC. Translation: CASSLDASGNEQFF.

J is TRBJ1-6 and V is TRBV7-3, with D maybe TRBD1 (5 bases). Trimming cost V 2 bases and J 6 bases, with 11 bases left between them. The germline V gene has CDR1 SGHTA and CDR2 FQGTGA. The CDR3 totals 15 residues. CDR3 DNA: TGTGCCAGCAGCTTAGGGCAGGGTGTTAATTCACCCCTCCACTTT. Amino acid sequence: CASSLGQGVNSPLHF. Full variable domain (rest looked up from reference TRBV7-3 and TRBJ1-6): GAGVSQTPSNKVTEKGKYVELRCDPISGHTALYWYRQSLGQGPEFLIYFQGTGAADDSGLPNDRFFAVRPEGSVSTLKIQRTERGDSAVYLCASSLGQGVNSPLHFGNGTRLTVT.